This T cell receptor (beta chain) was observed in a study of blood T cells in healthy people across ages. Whole-study findings and limits: Roughly linearly, TCR beta diversity per million T cells fell as age increased.

This clonotype was recorded many times. Its antigen is not identified. The germline V gene encodes CDR1 LNHNV and CDR2 YYDKDF (reference sequence). The CDR3 contains 16 residues. V lost 5 bases, J lost 4 bases, and 10 bases stayed unmatched. A J-beta primer mix and a sample-barcoded 5' primer were used in a second PCR of about 7 to 12 cycles. TCRdb reanalysed the 5' RACE reads using MiXCR and keeps one entry per CDR3 protein. The data hold more than 800,000 distinct CDR3 sequences, with 25% to 35% observed a single time. This TCR was sampled from a woman older than 75 in good health. The V and J genes are TRBV15 and TRBJ2-5; the match to TRBD1 covers 10 bases. Sequencing was performed on blood. CDR3 loop: CATSFPVTGGRETQYF. CDR3 DNA sequence: TGTGCCACCAGCTTTCCCGTGACAGGGGGCCGAGAGACCCAGTACTTC.